This TCR beta chain was sequenced during a study of blood T cell repertoires in COVID-19. About the research overall: Italy, Spain and the United States were the sources of the convalescent and acute COVID-19 samples. The analysed material was cDNA or gDNA that came from T cells, B-cell-depleted T cells, or PBMCs.

One Seattle source followed patients from active infection through their disease course. The method was immunoSEQ multiplex PCR; TCRdb's version includes in-frame clones alone and lacks a portion of them. The data hold some 120,000 clones, with about 81% observed a single time. The germline V and J ends were trimmed by 0 bases and 6 bases, with 9 bases remaining between them. The V gene's germline CDR1 is GTSNPN and CDR2 SVGIG (reference sequence). This CDR3 contains 12 residues. The chain has TRBV30 and TRBJ2-7, with D hard to call. This sequence was found in a man under 40 with COVID-19, enrolled during active disease. Source material: peripheral blood. DNA for the CDR3: TGTGCCTGGAGTGTTTCCTTCTCCGAGCAGTACTTC. Protein sequence: CAWSVSFSEQYF.